This T cell receptor beta chain emerged from a study of blood T cell repertoires in COVID-19. Study details: The study drew acute and convalescent COVID-19 samples from the United States, Italy and Spain.

Original data processing: Reference gene primers were amplified, and this amplification served to estimate nucleated cell counts. Profiled with immunoSEQ multiplex PCR; TCRdb holds only in-frame clones, not every one. From that table come the V and J calls and clone size; the DNA was used to work out D and trimming. The sample lists about 61,000 clones; 88% were seen once. Sequencing input: peripheral blood. This TCR was sampled from a woman in her fifties or sixties with active or convalescent COVID-19.

The CDR3 sequence: CASSWGQASEAFF. CDR3 DNA: TGTGCCAGCAGCTGGGGACAGGCTTCAGAAGCTTTCTTT. The gene calls are TRBV11-2 and TRBJ1-1; 8 bases map to TRBD1. V gave up 4 bases and J gave up 8 bases; unmatched junction bases: 6. Germline V gives CDR1 SGHAT, CDR2 FQNNGV. This CDR3 region has 13 residues.